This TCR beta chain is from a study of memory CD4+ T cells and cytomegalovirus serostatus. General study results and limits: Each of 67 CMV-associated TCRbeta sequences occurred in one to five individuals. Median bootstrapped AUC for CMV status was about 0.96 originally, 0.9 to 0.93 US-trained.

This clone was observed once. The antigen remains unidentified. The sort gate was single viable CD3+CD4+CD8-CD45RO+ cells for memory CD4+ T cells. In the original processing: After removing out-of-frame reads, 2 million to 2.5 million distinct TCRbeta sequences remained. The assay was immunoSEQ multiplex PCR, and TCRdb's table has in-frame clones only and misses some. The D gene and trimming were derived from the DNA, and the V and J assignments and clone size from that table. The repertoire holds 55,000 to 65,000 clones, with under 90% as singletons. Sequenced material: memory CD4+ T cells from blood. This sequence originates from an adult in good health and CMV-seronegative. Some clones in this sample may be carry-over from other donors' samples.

CDR3 residues: CASSQGQVPYNEQFF. CDR3 bases: TGCGCCAGCAGCCAAGGTCAGGTGCCCTACAATGAGCAGTTCTTC. The chain uses TRBV4-1 and TRBJ2-1; no reliable D call. The V and J ends lost 1 base and 2 bases respectively, with 9 bases between them. CDR3 length: 15 residues. CDR1 is MGHRA and CDR2 is YSYEKL in the germline V gene.